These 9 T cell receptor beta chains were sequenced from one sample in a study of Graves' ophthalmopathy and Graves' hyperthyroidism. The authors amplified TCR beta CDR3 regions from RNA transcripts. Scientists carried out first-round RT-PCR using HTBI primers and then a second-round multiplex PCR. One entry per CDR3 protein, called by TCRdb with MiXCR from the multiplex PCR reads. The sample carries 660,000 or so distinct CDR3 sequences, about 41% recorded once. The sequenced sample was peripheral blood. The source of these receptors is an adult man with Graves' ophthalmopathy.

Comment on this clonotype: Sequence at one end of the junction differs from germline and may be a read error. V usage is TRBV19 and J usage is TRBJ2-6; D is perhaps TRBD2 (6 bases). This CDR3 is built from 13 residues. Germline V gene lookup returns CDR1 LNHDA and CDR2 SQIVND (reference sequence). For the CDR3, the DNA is TGTGCCAGTAGTCCTGACGGGGGCAACGTCCTGACTTTC. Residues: CASSPDGGNVLTF.

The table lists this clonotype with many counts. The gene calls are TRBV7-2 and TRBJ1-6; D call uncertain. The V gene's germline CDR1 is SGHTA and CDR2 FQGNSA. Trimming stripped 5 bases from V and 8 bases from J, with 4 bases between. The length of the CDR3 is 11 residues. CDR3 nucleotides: TGTGCCAGCAGCCGAGATTCACCCCTCCACTTT. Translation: CASSRDSPLHF.

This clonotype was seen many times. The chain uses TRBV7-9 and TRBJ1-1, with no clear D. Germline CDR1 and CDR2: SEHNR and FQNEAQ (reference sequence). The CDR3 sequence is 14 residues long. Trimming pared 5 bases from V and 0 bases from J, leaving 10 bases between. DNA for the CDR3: TGTGCCAGCAGCCTATATGATGTGAACACTGAAGCTTTCTTT. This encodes CASSLYDVNTEAFF.

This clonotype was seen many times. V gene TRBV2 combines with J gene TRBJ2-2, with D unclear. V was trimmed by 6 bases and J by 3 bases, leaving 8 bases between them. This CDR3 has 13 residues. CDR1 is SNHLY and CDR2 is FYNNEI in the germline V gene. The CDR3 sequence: CASRVTDTGELFF. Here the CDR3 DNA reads TGTGCCAGCAGAGTAACAGACACCGGGGAGCTGTTTTTT.

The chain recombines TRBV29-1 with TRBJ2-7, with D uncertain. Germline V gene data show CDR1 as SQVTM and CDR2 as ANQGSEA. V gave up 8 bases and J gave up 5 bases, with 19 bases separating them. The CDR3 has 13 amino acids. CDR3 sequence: CSQDIQSSDEQYF. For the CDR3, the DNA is TGCAGCCAAGATATACAGTCCTCTGACGAGCAGTACTTC.

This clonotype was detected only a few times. The CDR3, as DNA: TGTGCCAGCAGCTACGCACGCTTAGGAGGCTCATCCTACGAGCAGTACTTC. Its translation: CASSYARLGGSSYEQYF. V is TRBV7-9 and J is TRBJ2-7, with TRBD2 as a possible D gene (5 bases). Germline V gene sequence: CDR1 SEHNR, CDR2 FQNEAQ (reference sequence). Trimming removed 4 bases from V and 1 base from J, with 20 bases in between. The length of the CDR3 is 17 residues.

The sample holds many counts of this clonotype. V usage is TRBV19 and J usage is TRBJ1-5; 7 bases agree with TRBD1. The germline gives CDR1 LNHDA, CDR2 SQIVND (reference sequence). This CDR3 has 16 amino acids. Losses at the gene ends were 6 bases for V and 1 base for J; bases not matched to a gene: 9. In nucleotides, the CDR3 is TGTGCCAGTAGCCCGGCACAGGGGACCAGCAATCAGCCCCAGCATTTT. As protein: CASSPAQGTSNQPQHF.

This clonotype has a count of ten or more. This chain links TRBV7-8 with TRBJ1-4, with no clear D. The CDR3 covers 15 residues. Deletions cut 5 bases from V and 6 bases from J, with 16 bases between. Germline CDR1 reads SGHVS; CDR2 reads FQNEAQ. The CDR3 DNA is TGTGCCAGCAGCCCGACAAGGAGCTTGGATGAAAAACTGTTTTTT. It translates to CASSPTRSLDEKLFF.

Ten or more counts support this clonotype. CDR3 loop: CASKRISGANVLTF. DNA for the CDR3: TGTGCCAGCAAGAGAATTTCTGGGGCCAACGTCCTGACTTTC. This chain connects TRBV7-8 to TRBJ2-6; no definite D call. Germline V gives CDR1 SGHVS, CDR2 FQNEAQ. Trimming shortened V by 7 bases and J by 1 base, and 8 bases separated the two germline ends. This CDR3 is 14 amino acids long.